The 6 T cell receptor beta chains presented below share a single source sample, sequenced in a study of early T cells in non-severe SARS-CoV-2 infection. Each CDR3 protein is one row after TCRdb ran MiXCR on the 5' RACE reads. The data show under 70,000 distinct CDR3 sequences, around a tenth seen once. The sequencing sample was made of whole blood. Receptors originate from an adult who was a healthcare worker with PCR-confirmed SARS-CoV-2 infection or an uninfected control (not recorded which).

This clonotype has only one observation. The rearrangement links TRBV28 to TRBJ2-1; 7 bases map to TRBD2. CDR3 length equals 16 residues. Trimming cost V 2 bases and J 2 bases; bases outside gene matches: 6. The germline V gene encodes CDR1 MDHEN and CDR2 SYDVKM. The chain's CDR3 is CASSLNSGDPYNEQFF. In DNA form, the CDR3 reads TGTGCCAGCAGTTTAAACAGCGGGGATCCCTACAATGAGCAGTTCTTC.

This clonotype was seen ten or more times. V and J are TRBV28 and TRBJ2-1; the match to TRBD2 covers 13 bases. Germline V gene sequence: CDR1 MDHEN, CDR2 SYDVKM. With 5 bases clipped from V and 7 bases from J, the junction kept 11 bases outside the gene matches. CDR3 length equals 17 residues. CDR3 in DNA: TGTGCCAGCAGTCCCCCCCGGACTAGCGGGAGAAAGAATGAGCAGTTCTTC. Amino acids: CASSPPRTSGRKNEQFF.

The chain uses TRBV5-1 and TRBJ1-4; no clear D. The CDR3 extends over 15 amino acids. Trimming took off 4 bases at V and 0 bases at J, with 10 bases between the two ends. Germline CDR1 and CDR2: SGHRS and YFSETQ. CDR3 DNA: TGCGCCAGCAGCCTATCGACAACAACTAATGAAAAACTGTTTTTT. Its translation is CASSLSTTTNEKLFF.

Ten or more counts support this clonotype. The chain links TRBV3-1 to TRBJ2-1; TRBD2 agrees at 14 bases. Germline V lookup: CDR1 LGHDT, CDR2 YNNKEL (reference sequence). This CDR3 is 13 amino acids long. The V and J ends lost 4 bases and 12 bases, in that order; junction bases with no gene match: 2. As DNA, the CDR3 is TGTGCCAGCAGCCCGGGACTAGCGGGGGTGCAGTTCTTC. As protein: CASSPGLAGVQFF.

This clonotype was seen many times. The chain couples TRBV19 to TRBJ2-2; D perhaps matches TRBD1 (7 bases). The V end lost 5 bases, the J end lost 3 bases, and 22 bases lay between the germline ends. Germline lookup yields CDR1 LNHDA and CDR2 SQIVND (reference sequence). The length of the CDR3 is 18 residues. The CDR3 is CASSELKLGQRDTGELFF. Here the CDR3 DNA reads TGTGCCAGTAGTGAGCTTAAGCTGGGACAGCGGGACACCGGGGAGCTGTTTTTT. Drawing the rest from reference TRBV19 and TRBJ2-2, the complete variable domain is DGGITQSPKYLFRKEGQNVTLSCEQNLNHDAMYWYRQDPGQGLRLIYYSQIVNDFQKGDIAEGYSVSREKKESFPLTVTSAQKNPTAFYLCASSELKLGQRDTGELFFGEGSRLTVL.

As regards this clonotype: A much larger clone differs by one base, so this may be a read error. This CDR3 fails to terminate in the conserved phenylalanine or tryptophan, so it likely reflects a read error. The V call is TRBV7-3, the J call TRBJ2-4, with TRBD1 matching 7 bases. V trimming: 1 base; J trimming: 8 bases; junction bases outside the gene matches: 2. Germline CDR1 is SGHTA and CDR2 is FQGTGA. CDR3 length: 13 amino acids. The CDR3 sequence is CASSLIQGHIQYS. In DNA, the CDR3 is TGTGCCAGCAGCTTAATACAGGGGCACATTCAGTACTCC.